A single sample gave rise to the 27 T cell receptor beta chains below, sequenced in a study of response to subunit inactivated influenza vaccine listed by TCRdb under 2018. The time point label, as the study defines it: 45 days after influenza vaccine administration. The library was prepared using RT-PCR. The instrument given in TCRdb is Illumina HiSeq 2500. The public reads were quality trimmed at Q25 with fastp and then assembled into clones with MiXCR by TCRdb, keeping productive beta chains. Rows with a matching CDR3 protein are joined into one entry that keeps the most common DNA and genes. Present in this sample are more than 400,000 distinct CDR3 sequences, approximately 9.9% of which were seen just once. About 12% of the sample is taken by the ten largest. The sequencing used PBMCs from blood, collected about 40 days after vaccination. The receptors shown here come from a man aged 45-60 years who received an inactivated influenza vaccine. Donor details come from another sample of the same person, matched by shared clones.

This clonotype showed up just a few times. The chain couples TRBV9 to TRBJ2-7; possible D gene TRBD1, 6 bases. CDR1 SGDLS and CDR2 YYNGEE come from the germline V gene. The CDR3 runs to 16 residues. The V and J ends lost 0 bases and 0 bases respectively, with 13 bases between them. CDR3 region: CASSVAPTGFSYEQYF. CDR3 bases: TGTGCCAGCAGCGTAGCGCCTACAGGGTTCTCCTACGAGCAGTACTTC.

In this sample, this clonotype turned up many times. CDR3 in DNA: TGCGCCAGCAGCTCCAGTATGGATACGCAGTATTTT. Residues: CASSSSMDTQYF. This chain links TRBV5-1 with TRBJ2-3, with D uncertain. Trimming cost V 3 bases and J 6 bases, with 8 bases left between them. The CDR3 has 12 residues. Looked up from germline, CDR1 is SGHRS and CDR2 is YFSETQ.

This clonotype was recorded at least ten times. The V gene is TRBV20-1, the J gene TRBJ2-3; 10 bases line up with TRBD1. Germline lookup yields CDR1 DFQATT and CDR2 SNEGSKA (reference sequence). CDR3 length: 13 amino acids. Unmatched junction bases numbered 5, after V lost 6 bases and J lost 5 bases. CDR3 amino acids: CSARTGGVDTQYF. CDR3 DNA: TGCAGTGCAAGGACAGGGGGGGTAGATACGCAGTATTTT.

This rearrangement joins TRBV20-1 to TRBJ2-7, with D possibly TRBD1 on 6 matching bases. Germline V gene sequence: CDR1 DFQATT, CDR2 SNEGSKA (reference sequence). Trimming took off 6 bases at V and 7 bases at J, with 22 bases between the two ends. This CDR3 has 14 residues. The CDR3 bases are TGCAGTGCGGGTTCCGGGACAAGGGTGAATGAGCAGTACTTC. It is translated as CSAGSGTRVNEQYF.

CDR3 DNA sequence: TGTGCCAGCAGCGGCGGCCTAGCGGTTAATGAGCAGTTCTTC. Protein sequence: CASSGGLAVNEQFF. The rearrangement links TRBV5-6 to TRBJ2-1, with 7 bases matching TRBD2. V shed 4 bases and J 7 bases; nucleotides not matched to a gene: 8. Germline values: CDR1 SGHDT, CDR2 YYEEEE. This CDR3 is 14 amino acids long. The full variable domain, completed using reference TRBV5-6 and TRBJ2-1, is DAGVTQSPTHLIKTRGQQVTLRCSPKSGHDTVSWYQQALGQGPQFIFQYYEEEERQRGNFPDRFSGHQFPNYSSELNVNALLLGDSALYLCASSGGLAVNEQFFGPGTRLTVL.

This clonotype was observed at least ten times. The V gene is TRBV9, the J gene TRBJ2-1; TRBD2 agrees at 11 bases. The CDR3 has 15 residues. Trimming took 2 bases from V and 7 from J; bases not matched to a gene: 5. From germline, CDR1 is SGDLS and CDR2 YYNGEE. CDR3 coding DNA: TGTGCCAGCAGCGTGATAGCGGGGGGGCGGAATGAGCAGTTCTTC. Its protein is CASSVIAGGRNEQFF.

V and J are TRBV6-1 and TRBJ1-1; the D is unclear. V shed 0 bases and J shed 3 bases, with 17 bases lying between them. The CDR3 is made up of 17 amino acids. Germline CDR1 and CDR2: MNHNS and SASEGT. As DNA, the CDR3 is TGTGCCAGCAGTGAAGCGCTTCAAGGCAGAGGAGACACTGAAGCTTTCTTT. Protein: CASSEALQGRGDTEAFF.

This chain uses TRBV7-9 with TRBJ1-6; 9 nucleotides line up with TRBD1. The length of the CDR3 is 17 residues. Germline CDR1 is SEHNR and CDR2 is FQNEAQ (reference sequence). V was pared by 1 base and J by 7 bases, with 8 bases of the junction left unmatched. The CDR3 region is CASSLVDRGSRNSPLHF. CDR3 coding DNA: TGTGCCAGCAGCTTAGTTGACAGGGGGTCGAGGAATTCACCCCTCCACTTT.

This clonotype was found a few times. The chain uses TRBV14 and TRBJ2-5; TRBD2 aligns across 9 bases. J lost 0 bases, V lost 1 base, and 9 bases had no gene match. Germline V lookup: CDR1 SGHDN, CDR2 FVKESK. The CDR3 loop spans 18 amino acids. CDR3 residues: CASSQVGPAGGHQETQYF. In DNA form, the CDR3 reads TGTGCCAGCAGCCAAGTTGGGCCAGCGGGGGGCCACCAAGAGACCCAGTACTTC.

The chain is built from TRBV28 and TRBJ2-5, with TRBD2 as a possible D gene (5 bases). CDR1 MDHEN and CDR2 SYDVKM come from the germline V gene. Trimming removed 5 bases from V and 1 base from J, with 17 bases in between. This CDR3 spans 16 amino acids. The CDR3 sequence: CASSKLGIGPQETQYF. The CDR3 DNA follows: TGTGCCAGCAGTAAACTAGGGATCGGACCCCAAGAGACCCAGTACTTC.

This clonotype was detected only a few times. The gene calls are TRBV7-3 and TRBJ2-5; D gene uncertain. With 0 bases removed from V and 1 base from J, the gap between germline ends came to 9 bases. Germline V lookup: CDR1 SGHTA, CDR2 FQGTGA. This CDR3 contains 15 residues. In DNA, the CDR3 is TGTGCCAGCAGCTTAACCGGTTCACCCCAAGAGACCCAGTACTTC. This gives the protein CASSLTGSPQETQYF. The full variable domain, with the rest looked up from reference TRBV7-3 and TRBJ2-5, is GAGVSQTPSNKVTEKGKYVELRCDPISGHTALYWYRQSLGQGPEFLIYFQGTGAADDSGLPNDRFFAVRPEGSVSTLKIQRTERGDSAVYLCASSLTGSPQETQYFGPGTRLLVL.

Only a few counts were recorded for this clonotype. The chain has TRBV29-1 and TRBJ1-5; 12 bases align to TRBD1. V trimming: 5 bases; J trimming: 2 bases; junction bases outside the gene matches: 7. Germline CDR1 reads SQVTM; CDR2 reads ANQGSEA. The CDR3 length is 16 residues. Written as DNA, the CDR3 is TGCAGCGTTACCGGGACAGGGGGCCGGGGCAATCAGCCCCAGCATTTT. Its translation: CSVTGTGGRGNQPQHF.

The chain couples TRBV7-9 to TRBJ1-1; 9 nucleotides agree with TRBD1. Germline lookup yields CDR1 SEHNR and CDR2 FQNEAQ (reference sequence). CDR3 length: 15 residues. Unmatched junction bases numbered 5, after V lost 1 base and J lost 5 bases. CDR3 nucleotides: TGTGCCAGCAGCTTAGGGAACAGGGGGCTAACTGAAGCTTTCTTT. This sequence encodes CASSLGNRGLTEAFF.

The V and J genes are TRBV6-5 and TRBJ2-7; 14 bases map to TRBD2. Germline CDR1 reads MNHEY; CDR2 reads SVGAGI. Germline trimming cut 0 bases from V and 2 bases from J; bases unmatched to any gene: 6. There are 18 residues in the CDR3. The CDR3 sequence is CASSYSSTTSGRAYEQYF. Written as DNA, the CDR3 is TGTGCCAGCAGTTACTCGAGTACGACTAGCGGGAGGGCCTACGAGCAGTACTTC.

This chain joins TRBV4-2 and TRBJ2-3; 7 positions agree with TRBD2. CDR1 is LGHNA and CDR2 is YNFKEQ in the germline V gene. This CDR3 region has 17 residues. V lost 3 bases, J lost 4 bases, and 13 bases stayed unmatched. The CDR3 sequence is CASSHDLAVAVADTQYF. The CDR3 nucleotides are TGTGCCAGCAGCCATGACCTAGCGGTGGCTGTCGCAGATACGCAGTATTTT.

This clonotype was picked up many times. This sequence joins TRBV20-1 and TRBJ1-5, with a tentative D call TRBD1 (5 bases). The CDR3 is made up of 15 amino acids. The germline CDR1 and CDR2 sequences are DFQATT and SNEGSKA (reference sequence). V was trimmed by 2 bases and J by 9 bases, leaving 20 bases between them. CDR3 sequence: CSARSFLGGLGPQHF. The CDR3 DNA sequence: TGCAGTGCTAGATCTTTTCTGGGGGGTTTAGGGCCCCAGCATTTT.

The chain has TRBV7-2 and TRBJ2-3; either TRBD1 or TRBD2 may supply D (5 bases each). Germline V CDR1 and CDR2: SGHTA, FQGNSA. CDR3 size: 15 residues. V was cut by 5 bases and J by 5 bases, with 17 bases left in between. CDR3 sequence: CASSKPGRGLDTQYF. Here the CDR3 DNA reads TGTGCCAGCAGCAAACCGGGACGAGGATTAGATACGCAGTATTTT. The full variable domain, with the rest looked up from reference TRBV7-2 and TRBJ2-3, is GAGVSQSPSNKVTEKGKDVELRCDPISGHTALYWYRQSLGQGLEFLIYFQGNSAPDKSGLPSDRFSAERTGGSVSTLTIQRTQQEDSAVYLCASSKPGRGLDTQYFGPGTRLTVL.

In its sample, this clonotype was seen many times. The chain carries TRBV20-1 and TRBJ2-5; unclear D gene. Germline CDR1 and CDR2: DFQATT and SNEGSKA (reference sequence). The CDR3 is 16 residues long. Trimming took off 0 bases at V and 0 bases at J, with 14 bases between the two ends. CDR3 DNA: TGCAGTGCTAGAGATCTGCTAGGAACAAACCAAGAGACCCAGTACTTC. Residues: CSARDLLGTNQETQYF.

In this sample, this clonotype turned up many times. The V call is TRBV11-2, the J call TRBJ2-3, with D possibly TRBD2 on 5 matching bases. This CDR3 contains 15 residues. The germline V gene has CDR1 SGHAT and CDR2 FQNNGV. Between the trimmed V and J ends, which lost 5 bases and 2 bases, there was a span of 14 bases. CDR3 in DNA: TGTGCCAGCAGCGCTAGCCGTCTTCTCACAGATACGCAGTATTTT. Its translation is CASSASRLLTDTQYF.

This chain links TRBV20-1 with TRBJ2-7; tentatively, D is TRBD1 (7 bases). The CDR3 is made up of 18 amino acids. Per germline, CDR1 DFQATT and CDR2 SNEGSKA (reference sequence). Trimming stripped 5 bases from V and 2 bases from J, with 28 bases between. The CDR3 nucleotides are TGCAGTGCTCAGGGGGGTCTAATGGGGGGAATGTCGGCCTACGAGCAGTACTTC. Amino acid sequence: CSAQGGLMGGMSAYEQYF.

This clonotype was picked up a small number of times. The CDR3 sequence is CALGPQGTEAFF. The CDR3 DNA sequence: TGTGCCTTGGGCCCTCAGGGCACTGAAGCTTTCTTT. The J gene is TRBJ1-1, the V gene TRBV21-1. TRBV21-1 is labeled a pseudogene. The CDR3 is made up of 12 amino acids.

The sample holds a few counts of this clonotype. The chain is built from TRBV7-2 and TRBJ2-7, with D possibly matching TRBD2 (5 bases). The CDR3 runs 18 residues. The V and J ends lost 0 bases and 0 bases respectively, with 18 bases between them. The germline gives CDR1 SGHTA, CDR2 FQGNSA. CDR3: CASSLAPGLARSSYEQYF. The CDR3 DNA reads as TGTGCCAGCAGCTTAGCCCCTGGGTTAGCGCGTAGCTCCTACGAGCAGTACTTC.

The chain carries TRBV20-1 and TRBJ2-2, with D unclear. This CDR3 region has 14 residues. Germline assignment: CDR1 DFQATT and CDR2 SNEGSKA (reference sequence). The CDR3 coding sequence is TGCGCATCCCCCGGGCATTTGAACACCGGGGAGCTGTTTTTT. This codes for CASPGHLNTGELFF.

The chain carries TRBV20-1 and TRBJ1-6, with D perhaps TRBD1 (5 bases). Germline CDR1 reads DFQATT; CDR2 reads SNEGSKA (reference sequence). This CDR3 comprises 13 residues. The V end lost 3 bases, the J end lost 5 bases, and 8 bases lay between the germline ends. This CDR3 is CSARTVNNSPLHF. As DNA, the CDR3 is TGCAGTGCTAGGACAGTAAATAATTCACCCCTCCACTTT.

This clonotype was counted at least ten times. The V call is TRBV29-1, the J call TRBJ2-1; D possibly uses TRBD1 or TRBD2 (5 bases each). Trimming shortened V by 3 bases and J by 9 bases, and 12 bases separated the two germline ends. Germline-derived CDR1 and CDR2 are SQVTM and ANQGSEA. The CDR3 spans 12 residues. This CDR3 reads CSVDEGLGEQFF. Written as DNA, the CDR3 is TGCAGCGTTGATGAGGGGCTAGGTGAGCAGTTCTTC.

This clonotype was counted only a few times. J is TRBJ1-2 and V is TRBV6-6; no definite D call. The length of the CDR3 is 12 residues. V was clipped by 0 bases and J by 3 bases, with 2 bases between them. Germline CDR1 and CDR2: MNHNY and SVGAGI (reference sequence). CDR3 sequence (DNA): TGTGCCAGCAGTTACTCGGACTATGGCTACACCTTC. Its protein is CASSYSDYGYTF.

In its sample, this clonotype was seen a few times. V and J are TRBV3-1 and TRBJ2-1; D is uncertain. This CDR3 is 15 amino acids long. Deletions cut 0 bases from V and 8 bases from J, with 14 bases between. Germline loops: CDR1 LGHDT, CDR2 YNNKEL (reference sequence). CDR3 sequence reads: CASSQDLVRSDEQFF. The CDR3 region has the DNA TGTGCCAGCAGCCAAGATCTGGTCCGGTCGGATGAGCAGTTCTTC.